A single TCR beta chain is shown here with its context. This entry comes from a study of Tregs in tolerant kidney transplant recipients. The germline gives CDR1 LNHNV, CDR2 YYDKDF (reference sequence). There are 14 residues in the CDR3. V lost 0 bases and J 5 bases, leaving 10 bases between the germline ends. Some clones are missing from TCRdb's copy, which holds only in-frame ones; the method was immunoSEQ multiplex PCR. The profile shows more than 75,000 clones, roughly 93% of them singletons. This receptor was obtained from a human donor who received a combined kidney and bone marrow transplant. Here the sequenced sample was CD4+ T cells from blood, taken before the transplant. The genes are TRBV15 and TRBJ1-1; no definite D call. CDR3 residues: CATSRDPVETEAFF. CDR3 bases: TGTGCCACCAGCAGAGATCCCGTGGAGACTGAAGCTTTCTTT.